This T cell receptor beta chain appears in the sequencing data of a study of cytomegalovirus exposure and HLA in healthy donors. With regard to this clone: The target antigen is unknown.

Study results and limitations: For most subjects, TCR beta sequences were reported to predict HLA-A and HLA-B alleles with accuracy. Across all donors, roughly uniform sequencing depth was an assumption of the presence/absence analyses.

The PCR was carried out with 60 Vbeta primers and 13 Jbeta primers. Measured with immunoSEQ multiplex PCR; TCRdb has only the in-frame clones, and not every one. The table lists around 49,000 clones, around three quarters of them singletons, with more than 6.5% in the top ten. Per the germline V gene, CDR1 is SGHDT and CDR2 is YYEEEE. With V trimmed by 4 bases and J by 2 bases, 3 bases remained unmatched. The CDR3 covers 14 residues. J is TRBJ2-7 and V is TRBV5-6, with TRBD1 matching 10 bases. Sequencing was done on a sample of PBMCs. This receptor was taken from a man aged 25 to 40 in good health and CMV-seropositive. The CDR3 DNA reads as TGTGCCAGCAGCCCCGGGACAGGGGCCTACGAGCAGTACTTC. This encodes CASSPGTGAYEQYF.